These T cell receptor beta chains were read from a single sample in a study of regulatory T cells in long-lasting Graves disease. Each CDR3 protein gets one entry after TCRdb re-called the multiplex PCR reads with MiXCR. The data show 300,000 to 500,000 distinct CDR3 sequences, 20% to 25% seen once. The source was peripheral blood mononuclear cells (PBMCs), collected when the disease was refractory, from a patient treated with antithyroid drugs. Receptor source: a female donor with Graves disease. CDR3s include the opening cysteine and the closing phenylalanine or tryptophan.

j_call v_call cdr3_aa
TRBJ2-7 TRBV20-1 CSAPDSSYPSGQYF
TRBJ2-4 TRBV27 CASSFPLMRDEIQYF
TRBJ2-7 TRBV12-3/TRBV12-4 CASRKASGEQYF
TRBJ1-2 TRBV7-8 CASSLHLSWAYTF
TRBJ1-4 TRBV28 CASSLPTANEKLFF
TRBJ1-5 TRBV27 CASSFLGQPQHF
TRBJ2-7 TRBV7-2 CASSRTGTSGYEQYF
TRBJ1-1 TRBV27 CASSSPYEAFF
TRBJ2-7 TRBV5-6 CASSVGGSDYEQYF
TRBJ1-1 TRBV3-1 CASTEAGDGYTEAFF
TRBJ1-6 TRBV20-1 CSARGQGSPLHF
TRBJ2-7 TRBV28 CASTETGFYEQYF
TRBJ1-6 TRBV2 CASSVRDSSYNSPLHF
TRBJ2-2 TRBV7-9 CASSLTSGIELNTGELFF
TRBJ2-7 TRBV28 CASSPTHPHNDRGQNTVYPYEQYF
TRBJ1-5 TRBV28 CASSLPRRLTSNQPQHF
TRBJ1-1 TRBV29-1 CSVRFVNTEAFF
TRBJ2-2 TRBV15 CATSDGLAGVITGELFF
TRBJ1-5 TRBV12-3/TRBV12-4 CASSLRGIPDGNQPQHF
TRBJ2-5 TRBV7-9 CASSPADQETQYF
TRBJ1-1 TRBV19 CASSNREGTEAFF
TRBJ2-2 TRBV7-8 CASSLILGANTGELFF
TRBJ2-7 TRBV6-2/TRBV6-3 CASRPGGTSYEQYF
TRBJ2-5 TRBV6-2/TRBV6-3 CASSLASGREKTQYF
TRBJ1-6 TRBV27 CASSFRGGVVYNSPLHF
TRBJ1-1 TRBV7-2 CASSRQGQNTEAFF
TRBJ2-4 TRBV28 CASSSTRGTASKNIQYF
TRBJ1-1 TRBV29-1 CSVGQGITEAFF
TRBJ2-7 TRBV6-2/TRBV6-3 CASSYQGTGIIHEQYF
TRBJ2-3 TRBV6-2/TRBV6-3 CASNQGLTDTQYF
TRBJ1-5 TRBV12-3/TRBV12-4 CASSPLQGVGSNQPQHF
TRBJ1-1 TRBV20-1 CSASAEIGTEAFF
TRBJ2-4 TRBV18 CASSPPAGGQILAKNIQYF
TRBJ2-7 TRBV20-1 CSAPLGGRYEQYF
TRBJ1-5 TRBV20-1 CSARDSGVSSQPQHF
TRBJ1-5 TRBV7-8 CASNLGDRGRGQPQHF
TRBJ1-4 TRBV7-9 CASSYLSTTNEKLFF
TRBJ1-1 TRBV6-5 CASSYSNEAFF
TRBJ2-7 TRBV10-3 CAISESRGADEQYF
TRBJ2-5 TRBV20-1 CSARDGEGETQYF
TRBJ2-5 TRBV29-1 CSVGLAGVQETQYF
TRBJ2-7 TRBV7-2 CASSLGGGISYEQYF
TRBJ2-7 TRBV7-2 CASSLDSVGEQYF
TRBJ2-7 TRBV7-9 CASSPRLSGGYEQYF
TRBJ1-5 TRBV30 CAWSGRSNQPQHF
TRBJ2-1 TRBV5-5 CARSLATVYNEQFF
TRBJ2-2 TRBV6-2/TRBV6-3 CASSRQFAGELFF
TRBJ1-6 TRBV7-2 CASRPGTVNSPLHF
TRBJ1-1 TRBV2 CASSLGKDRVPEAFF